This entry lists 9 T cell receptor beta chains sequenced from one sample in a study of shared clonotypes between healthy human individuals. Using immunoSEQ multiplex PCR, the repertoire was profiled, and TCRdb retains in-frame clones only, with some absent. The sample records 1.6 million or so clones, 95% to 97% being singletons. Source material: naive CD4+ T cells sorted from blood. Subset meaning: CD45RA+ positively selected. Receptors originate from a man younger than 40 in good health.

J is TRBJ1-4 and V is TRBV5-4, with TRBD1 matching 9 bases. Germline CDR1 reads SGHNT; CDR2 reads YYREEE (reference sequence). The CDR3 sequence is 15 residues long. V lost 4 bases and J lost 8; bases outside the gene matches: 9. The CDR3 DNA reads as TGTGCCAGCAGCCCGACAGGGGGACGGGGGGAAAAACTGTTTTTT. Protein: CASSPTGGRGEKLFF.

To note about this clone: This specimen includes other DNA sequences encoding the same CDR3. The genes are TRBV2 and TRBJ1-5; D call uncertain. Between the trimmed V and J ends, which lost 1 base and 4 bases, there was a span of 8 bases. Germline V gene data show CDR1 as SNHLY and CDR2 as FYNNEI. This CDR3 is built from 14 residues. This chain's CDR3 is CASSEESGNQPQHF. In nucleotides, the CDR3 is TGTGCCAGCAGTGAAGAGTCGGGAAATCAGCCCCAGCATTTT.

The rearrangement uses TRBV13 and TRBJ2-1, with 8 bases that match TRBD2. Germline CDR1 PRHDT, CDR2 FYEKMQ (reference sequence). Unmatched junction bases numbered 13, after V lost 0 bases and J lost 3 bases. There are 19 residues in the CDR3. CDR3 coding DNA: TGTGCCAGCAGCTTAGGCCAGAGCAGCGGGAGAGGAGTCTACAATGAGCAGTTCTTC. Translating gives CASSLGQSSGRGVYNEQFF.

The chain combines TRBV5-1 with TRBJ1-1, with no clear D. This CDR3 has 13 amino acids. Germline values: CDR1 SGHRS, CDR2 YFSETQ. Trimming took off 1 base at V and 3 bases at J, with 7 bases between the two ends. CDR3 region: CASSLQPDTEAFF. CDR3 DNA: TGCGCCAGCAGCTTGCAACCCGACACTGAAGCTTTCTTT.

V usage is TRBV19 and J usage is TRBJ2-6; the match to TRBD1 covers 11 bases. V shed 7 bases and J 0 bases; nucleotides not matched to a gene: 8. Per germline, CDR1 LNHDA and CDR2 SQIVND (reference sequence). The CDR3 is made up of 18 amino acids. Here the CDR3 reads CASNPRTGGASGANVLTF. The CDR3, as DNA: TGTGCCAGTAACCCACGGACAGGGGGCGCCTCTGGGGCCAACGTCCTGACTTTC.

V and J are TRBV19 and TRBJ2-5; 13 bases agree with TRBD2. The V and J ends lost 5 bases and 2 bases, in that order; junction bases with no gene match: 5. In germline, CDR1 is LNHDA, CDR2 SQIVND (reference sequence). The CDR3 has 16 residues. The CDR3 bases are TGTGCCAGTAGTCCGACTAGCGGGGGGCCTCAAGAGACCCAGTACTTC. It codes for CASSPTSGGPQETQYF. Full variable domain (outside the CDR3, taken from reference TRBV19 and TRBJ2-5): DGGITQSPKYLFRKEGQNVTLSCEQNLNHDAMYWYRQDPGQGLRLIYYSQIVNDFQKGDIAEGYSVSREKKESFPLTVTSAQKNPTAFYLCASSPTSGGPQETQYFGPGTRLLVL.

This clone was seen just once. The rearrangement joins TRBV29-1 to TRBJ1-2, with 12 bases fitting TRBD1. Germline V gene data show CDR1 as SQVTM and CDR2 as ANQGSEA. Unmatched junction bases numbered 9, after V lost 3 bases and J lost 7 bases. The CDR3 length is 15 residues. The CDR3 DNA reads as TGCAGCGTTGATCAGGGACAGGGGGCGCGTTTTGGCTACACCTTC. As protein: CSVDQGQGARFGYTF.

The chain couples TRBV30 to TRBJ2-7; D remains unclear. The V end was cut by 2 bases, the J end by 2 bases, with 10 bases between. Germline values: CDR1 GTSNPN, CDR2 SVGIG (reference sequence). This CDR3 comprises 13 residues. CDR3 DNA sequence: TGTGCCTGGAGTAAGGGTTCCCCCTACGAGCAGTACTTC. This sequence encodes CAWSKGSPYEQYF.

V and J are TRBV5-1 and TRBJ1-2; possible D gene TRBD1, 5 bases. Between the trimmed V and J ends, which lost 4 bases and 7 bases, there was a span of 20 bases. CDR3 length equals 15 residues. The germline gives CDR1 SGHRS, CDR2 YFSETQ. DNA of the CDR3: TGCGCCAGCAGCCTCCTTAAACTCGGACAATCTGGCTACACCTTC. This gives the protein CASSLLKLGQSGYTF.